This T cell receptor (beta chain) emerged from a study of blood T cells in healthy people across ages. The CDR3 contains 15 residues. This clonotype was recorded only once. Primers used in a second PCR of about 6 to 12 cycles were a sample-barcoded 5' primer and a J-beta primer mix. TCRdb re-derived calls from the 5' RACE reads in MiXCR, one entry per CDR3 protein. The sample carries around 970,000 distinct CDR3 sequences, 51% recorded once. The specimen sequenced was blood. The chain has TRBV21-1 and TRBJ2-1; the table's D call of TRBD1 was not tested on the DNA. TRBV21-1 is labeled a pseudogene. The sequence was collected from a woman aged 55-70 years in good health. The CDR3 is CASSKQAPYNDEQFF. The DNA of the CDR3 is TGTGCCAGCAGCAAACAGGCGCCTTACAATGATGAGCAGTTCTTC.